The 14 T cell receptor beta chains presented below share a single source sample, sequenced in a study of blood T cell repertoires in COVID-19. The protocol was immunoSEQ multiplex PCR, while the TCRdb copy is restricted to in-frame clones and leaves out a portion. The sample gives hundreds of thousands of clones, about 88% of which show up once; around 1.6% is in the top ten. Sequencing used PBMCs or T cells enriched from blood (not recorded which). All receptors come from a woman aged 45 to 65 who had recovered from COVID-19.

The chain recombines TRBV7-6 with TRBJ2-3; 8 bases are a match to TRBD1. This CDR3 has 17 amino acids. Germline V gene lookup returns CDR1 SGHVS and CDR2 FNYEAQ. Losses at the gene ends were 1 base for V and 2 bases for J; bases not matched to a gene: 8. The CDR3 nucleotides read TGTGCCAGCAGCTTAGAAGGGGACAGGCCGATCACAGATACGCAGTATTTT. Translated, it gives CASSLEGDRPITDTQYF.

This clone was recorded a few times. The rearrangement links TRBV4-1 to TRBJ2-7; 11 nucleotides align to TRBD2. CDR3 length: 18 residues. The trim removed 0 bases at V and 2 bases at J, leaving 9 bases unmatched. Germline loops: CDR1 MGHRA, CDR2 YSYEKL. CDR3 DNA: TGCGCCAGCAGCCAAGATCGGGTGGGGGGACTAGCGGCCTACGAGCAGTACTTC. It translates to CASSQDRVGGLAAYEQYF.

The V call is TRBV20-1, the J call TRBJ2-1; 7 bases agree with TRBD2. Germline V gives CDR1 DFQATT, CDR2 SNEGSKA (reference sequence). V lost 3 bases, J lost 7 bases, and 12 bases stayed unmatched. CDR3 size: 15 residues. Here the CDR3 DNA reads TGCAGTGCTAGTCCACCGGGACTAACAAAAAATGAGCAGTTCTTC. As protein: CSASPPGLTKNEQFF.

The chain carries TRBV2 and TRBJ1-5; D not resolved. Germline CDR1 reads SNHLY; CDR2 reads FYNNEI. Trimming took 6 bases from V and 2 from J, leaving 14 bases between them. The CDR3 spans 15 residues. The CDR3 loop reads CASRADTGGNQPQHF. Here the CDR3 DNA reads TGTGCCAGCAGGGCTGATACCGGGGGCAATCAGCCCCAGCATTTT.

The CDR3 DNA follows: TGTGCCAGCAGCTGGTATAGGACAGGCAACACCGGGGAGCTGTTTTTT. This sequence encodes CASSWYRTGNTGELFF. The chain joins TRBV7-9 to TRBJ2-2; 7 bases line up with TRBD1. Germline-derived CDR1 and CDR2 are SEHNR and FQNEAQ (reference sequence). The J segment lost 2 bases and the V segment lost 4 bases, leaving 7 bases of the junction unmatched. The length of the CDR3 is 16 residues.

CDR3 loop: CATSSRTSGRDTQYF. In DNA, the CDR3 is TGTGCCACCAGCTCTCGGACTAGCGGGAGAGATACGCAGTATTTT. This chain joins TRBV15 and TRBJ2-3; TRBD2 matches at 13 bases. This CDR3 is built from 15 residues. Looked up from germline, CDR1 is LNHNV and CDR2 is YYDKDF (reference sequence). Losses at the gene ends were 5 bases for V and 5 bases for J; bases not matched to a gene: 4.

The V call is TRBV10-3, the J call TRBJ2-3; 12 positions match TRBD2. Germline loops: CDR1 ENHRY, CDR2 SYGVKD. This CDR3 region has 15 residues. V shed 4 bases and J 7 bases; nucleotides not matched to a gene: 6. The CDR3 DNA sequence: TGTGCCATCAGTGGACTAGCGGGAGTGGATAATACGCAGTATTTT. Translating it yields CAISGLAGVDNTQYF.

The chain combines TRBV28 with TRBJ2-6, with 7 bases fitting TRBD1. Per the germline V gene, CDR1 is MDHEN and CDR2 is SYDVKM. The V gene end was trimmed by 1 base and the J gene end by 0 bases; junction bases not matched to a gene: 15. The length of the CDR3 is 21 residues. The CDR3 nucleotides read TGTGCCAGCAGTTTATCTTCCCCGACAGGGTCTTACTACTCTGGGGCCAACGTCCTGACTTTC. It encodes CASSLSSPTGSYYSGANVLTF.

The chain is built from TRBV10-3 and TRBJ1-5; TRBD1 matches 9 bases. From germline, CDR1 is ENHRY and CDR2 SYGVKD. With V trimmed by 4 bases and J by 5 bases, 15 bases remained unmatched. This CDR3 has 18 amino acids. The CDR3 region is CAISVEFVGQGSYQPQHF. Here the CDR3 DNA reads TGTGCCATCAGTGTCGAGTTTGTGGGACAGGGTTCGTATCAGCCCCAGCATTTT.

The chain links TRBV28 to TRBJ2-1; 9 nucleotides match TRBD2. Trimming removed 5 bases from V and 10 bases from J; junction bases left unmatched: 12. This CDR3 contains 15 residues. CDR1 and CDR2 from the germline V gene are MDHEN and SYDVKM. CDR3 sequence reads: CASSTPGLALDEQFF. The CDR3 DNA reads TGTGCCAGCAGTACGCCGGGACTAGCTTTGGACGAGCAGTTCTTC.

This sequence joins TRBV9 and TRBJ1-1; TRBD1 is a possible D gene (6 bases). The CDR3 is 13 amino acids. V was shortened by 4 bases and J by 2 bases, with 9 bases between the two germline ends. Germline V CDR1 and CDR2: SGDLS, YYNGEE. The CDR3: CASSPTGNTEAFF. CDR3 nucleotides: TGTGCCAGCAGCCCGACAGGCAACACTGAAGCTTTCTTT.

This clone was counted a few times. This chain connects TRBV7-2 to TRBJ1-3; D call uncertain. The V end lost 5 bases, the J end lost 11 bases, and 13 bases lay between the germline ends. CDR1 is SGHTA and CDR2 is FQGNSA in the germline V gene. This CDR3 region has 12 residues. CDR3 in DNA: TGTGCCAGCAGCCAGAGACTGAACCCCATATATTTT. Residues: CASSQRLNPIYF. Full variable domain (rest looked up from reference TRBV7-2 and TRBJ1-3): GAGVSQSPSNKVTEKGKDVELRCDPISGHTALYWYRQSLGQGLEFLIYFQGNSAPDKSGLPSDRFSAERTGGSVSTLTIQRTQQEDSAVYLCASSQRLNPIYFGEGSWLTVV.

The CDR3 coding sequence is TGTGCCAGCAGCTTGGGGACAGACAATGAGCAGTTCTTC. This encodes CASSLGTDNEQFF. J is TRBJ2-1 and V is TRBV5-6, with a possible D match to TRBD1 (6 bases). The CDR3 extends over 13 amino acids. Germline V lookup: CDR1 SGHDT, CDR2 YYEEEE. V dropped 0 bases and J dropped 5 bases, with 6 bases sitting between them. The full variable domain, its missing parts supplied by reference TRBV5-6 and TRBJ2-1, is DAGVTQSPTHLIKTRGQQVTLRCSPKSGHDTVSWYQQALGQGPQFIFQYYEEEERQRGNFPDRFSGHQFPNYSSELNVNALLLGDSALYLCASSLGTDNEQFFGPGTRLTVL.

The chain carries TRBV29-1 and TRBJ2-1; 7 positions match TRBD2. J gave up 1 base and V 7 bases, and 7 bases lay outside the gene matches. CDR1 SQVTM and CDR2 ANQGSEA come from the germline V gene. The CDR3 is 14 residues long. As DNA, the CDR3 is TGCAGCGCCGAGCGGGGATCTTCCTACAATGAGCAGTTCTTC. This gives the protein CSAERGSSYNEQFF.